This TCR beta chain was sequenced during a study of cytomegalovirus exposure and HLA in healthy donors. Findings and limits, study-wide: Certain indistinguishable V segments, among them TRBV6-2 and TRBV6-3, were excluded. When a later analysis compared HLA-associated TCR beta chains with equally common others, the HLA-associated chains turned out to be more clonally expanded and to have lower generation probabilities.

Each donor was nominally healthy when sampled (though unrecorded immune exposures were likely). Comment on this clone: The antigen remains unidentified.

CDR3 length: 13 residues. The V end lost 7 bases, the J end lost 7 bases, and 13 bases lay between the germline ends. Germline V CDR1 and CDR2: LNHDA, SQIVND (reference sequence). A multiplex PCR was run with 60 Vbeta primers and 13 Jbeta primers. Only in-frame clones appear in the TCRdb table, and some are missing; sequencing was by immunoSEQ multiplex PCR. The sample lists about 190,000 clones, about 80% occurring once. Sequenced input: PBMCs. The receptor's source is a woman aged 40 to 55 in good health and CMV-seronegative. The chain carries TRBV19 and TRBJ1-4; D gene unclear. Written as DNA, the CDR3 is TGTGCCAGTACGGGCACGAGGGCTGAAAAACTGTTTTTT. It translates to CASTGTRAEKLFF.